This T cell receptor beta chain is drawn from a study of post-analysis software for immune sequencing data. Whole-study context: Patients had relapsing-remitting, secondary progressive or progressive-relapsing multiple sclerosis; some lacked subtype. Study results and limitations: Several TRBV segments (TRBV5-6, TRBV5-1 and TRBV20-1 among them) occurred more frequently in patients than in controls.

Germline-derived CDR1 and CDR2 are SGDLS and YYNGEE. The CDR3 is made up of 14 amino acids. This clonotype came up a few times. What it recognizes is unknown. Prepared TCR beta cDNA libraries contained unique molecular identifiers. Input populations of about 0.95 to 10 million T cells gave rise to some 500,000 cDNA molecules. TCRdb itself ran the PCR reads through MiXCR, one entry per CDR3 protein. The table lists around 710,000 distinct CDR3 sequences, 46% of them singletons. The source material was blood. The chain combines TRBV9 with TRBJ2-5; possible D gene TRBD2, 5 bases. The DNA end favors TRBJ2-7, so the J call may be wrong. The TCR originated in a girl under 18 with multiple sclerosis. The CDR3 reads CASSVGGDGYEQYF. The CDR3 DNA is TGTGCCAGCAGCGTAGGGGGAGACGGGTACGAGCAGTACTTC.